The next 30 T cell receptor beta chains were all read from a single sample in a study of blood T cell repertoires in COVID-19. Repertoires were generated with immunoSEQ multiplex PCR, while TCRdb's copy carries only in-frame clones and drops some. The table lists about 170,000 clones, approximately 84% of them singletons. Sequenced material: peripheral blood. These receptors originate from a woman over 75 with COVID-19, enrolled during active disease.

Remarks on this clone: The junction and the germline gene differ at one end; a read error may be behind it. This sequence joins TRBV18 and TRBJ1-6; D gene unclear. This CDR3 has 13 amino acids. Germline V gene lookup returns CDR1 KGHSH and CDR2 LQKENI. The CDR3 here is CASSPAGDSPLYF. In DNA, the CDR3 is TGTGCCAGCTCACCCGCCGGGGATTCACCCCTCTACTTT.

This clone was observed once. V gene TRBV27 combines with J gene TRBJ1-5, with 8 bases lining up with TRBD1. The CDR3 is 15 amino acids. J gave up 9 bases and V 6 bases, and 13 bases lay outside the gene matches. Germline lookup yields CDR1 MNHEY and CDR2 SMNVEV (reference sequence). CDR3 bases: TGTGCCAGCAGCAGGGGGCAGGGGGATTTCTGGCCCCAGCATTTT. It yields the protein CASSRGQGDFWPQHF.

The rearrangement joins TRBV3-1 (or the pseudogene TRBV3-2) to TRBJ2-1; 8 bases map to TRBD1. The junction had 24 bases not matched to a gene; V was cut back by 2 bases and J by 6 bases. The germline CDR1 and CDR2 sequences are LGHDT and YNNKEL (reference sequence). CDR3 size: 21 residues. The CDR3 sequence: CASSQISTGQVTYRAANEQFF. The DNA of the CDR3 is TGTGCCAGCAGCCAAATTTCCACGGGACAGGTAACGTACAGGGCCGCCAATGAGCAGTTCTTC.

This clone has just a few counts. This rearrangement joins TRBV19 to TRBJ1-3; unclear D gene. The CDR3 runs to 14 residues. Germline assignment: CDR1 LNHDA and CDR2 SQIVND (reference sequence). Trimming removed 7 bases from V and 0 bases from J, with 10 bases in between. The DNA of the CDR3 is TGTGCCAGTAACCTGGGAGCCTCTGGAAACACCATATATTTT. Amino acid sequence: CASNLGASGNTIYF.

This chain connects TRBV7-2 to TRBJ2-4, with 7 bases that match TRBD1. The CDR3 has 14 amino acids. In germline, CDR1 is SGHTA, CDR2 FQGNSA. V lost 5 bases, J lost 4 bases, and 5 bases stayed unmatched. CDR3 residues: CASSLAQGKNIQYF. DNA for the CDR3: TGTGCCAGCAGCCTTGCACAGGGGAAAAACATTCAGTACTTC.

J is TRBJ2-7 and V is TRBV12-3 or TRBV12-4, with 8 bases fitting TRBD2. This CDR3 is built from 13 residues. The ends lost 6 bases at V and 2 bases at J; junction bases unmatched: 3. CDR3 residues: CASRFSGTYEQYF. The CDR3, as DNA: TGTGCCAGCAGGTTTAGCGGGACCTACGAGCAGTACTTC.

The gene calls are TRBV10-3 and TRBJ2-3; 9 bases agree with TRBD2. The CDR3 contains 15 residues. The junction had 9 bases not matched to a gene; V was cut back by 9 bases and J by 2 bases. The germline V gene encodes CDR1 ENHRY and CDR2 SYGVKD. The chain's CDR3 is CAIGLAGANTDTQYF. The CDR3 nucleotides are TGTGCCATAGGCTTAGCGGGGGCAAACACAGATACGCAGTATTTT.

The CDR3 DNA reads TGTGCCACCAGTGACTTAACAGGGTACGAGCAGTACTTC. Its protein is CATSDLTGYEQYF. This chain connects TRBV24-1 to TRBJ2-7; tentative D call: TRBD1 (6 bases). The CDR3 totals 13 residues. Deletions cut 4 bases from V and 4 bases from J, with 10 bases between. Germline lookup yields CDR1 KGHDR and CDR2 SFDVKD.

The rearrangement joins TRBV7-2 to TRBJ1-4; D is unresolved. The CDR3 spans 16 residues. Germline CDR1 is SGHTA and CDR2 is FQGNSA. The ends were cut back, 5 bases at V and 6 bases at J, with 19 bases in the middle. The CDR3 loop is CASSPHAGIEYEKLFF. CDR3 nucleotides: TGTGCCAGCAGCCCTCACGCCGGGATTGAGTATGAAAAACTGTTTTTT.

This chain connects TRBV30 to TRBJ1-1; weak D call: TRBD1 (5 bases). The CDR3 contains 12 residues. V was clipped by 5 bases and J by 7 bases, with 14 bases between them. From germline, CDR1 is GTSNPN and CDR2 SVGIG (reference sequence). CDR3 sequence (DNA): TGTGCCTGGCGACTCCAGGGCAGTGAAGCTTTCTTT. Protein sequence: CAWRLQGSEAFF.

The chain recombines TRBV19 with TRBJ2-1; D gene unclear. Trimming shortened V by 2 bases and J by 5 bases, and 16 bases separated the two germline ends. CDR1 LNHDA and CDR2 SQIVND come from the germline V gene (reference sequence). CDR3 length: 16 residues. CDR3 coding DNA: TGTGCCAGTAGTATAAATCGCGTTGTGGGCCACAATGAGCAGTTCTTC. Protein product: CASSINRVVGHNEQFF.

This chain's CDR3 is CASRKLGTGTSGHEQYF. As DNA, the CDR3 is TGCGCCAGCAGAAAACTCGGAACCGGGACTAGCGGTCACGAGCAGTACTTC. The gene calls are TRBV5-1 and TRBJ2-7; 11 bases fit TRBD2. The CDR3 contains 17 residues. With V trimmed by 5 bases and J by 5 bases, 15 bases remained unmatched. Germline assignment: CDR1 SGHRS and CDR2 YFSETQ.

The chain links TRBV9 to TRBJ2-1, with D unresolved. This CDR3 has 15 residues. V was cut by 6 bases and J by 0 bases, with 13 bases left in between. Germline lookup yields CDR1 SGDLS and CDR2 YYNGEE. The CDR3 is CASTPSGNSYNEQFF. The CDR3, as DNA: TGTGCCAGCACCCCTTCCGGTAACTCCTACAATGAGCAGTTCTTC.

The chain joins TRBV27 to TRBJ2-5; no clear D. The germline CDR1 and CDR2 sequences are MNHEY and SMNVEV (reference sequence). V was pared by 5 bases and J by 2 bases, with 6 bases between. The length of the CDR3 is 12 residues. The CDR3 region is CASSQHQETQYF. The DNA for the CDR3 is TGTGCCAGCAGTCAACATCAAGAGACCCAGTACTTC.

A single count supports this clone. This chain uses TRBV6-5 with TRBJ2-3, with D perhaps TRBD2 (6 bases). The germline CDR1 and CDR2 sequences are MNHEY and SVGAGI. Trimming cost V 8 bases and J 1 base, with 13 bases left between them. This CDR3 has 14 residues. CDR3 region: CASREGGGTDTQYF. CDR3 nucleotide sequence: TGTGCCAGCCGAGAGGGCGGGGGCACAGATACGCAGTATTTT.

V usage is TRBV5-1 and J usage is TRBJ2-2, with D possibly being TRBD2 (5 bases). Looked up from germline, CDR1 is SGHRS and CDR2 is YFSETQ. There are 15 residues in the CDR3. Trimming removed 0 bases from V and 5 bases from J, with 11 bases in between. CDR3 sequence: CASSLARSGTGELFF. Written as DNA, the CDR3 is TGCGCCAGCAGCTTGGCCCGGAGCGGTACCGGGGAGCTGTTTTTT.

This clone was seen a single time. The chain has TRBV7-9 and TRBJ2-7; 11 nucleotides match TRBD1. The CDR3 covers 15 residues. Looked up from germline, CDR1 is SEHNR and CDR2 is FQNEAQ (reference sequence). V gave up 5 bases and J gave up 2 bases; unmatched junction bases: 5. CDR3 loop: CASSVGQGGTYEQYF. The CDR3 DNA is TGTGCCAGCAGCGTGGGACAGGGGGGCACCTACGAGCAGTACTTC.

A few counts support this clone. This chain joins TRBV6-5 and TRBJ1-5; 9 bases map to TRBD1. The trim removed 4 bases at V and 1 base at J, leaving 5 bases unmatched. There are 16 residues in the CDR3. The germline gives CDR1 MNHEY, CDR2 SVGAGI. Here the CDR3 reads CASSSSTGGSNQPQHF. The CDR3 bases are TGTGCCAGCAGTTCGTCGACAGGGGGAAGCAATCAGCCCCAGCATTTT.

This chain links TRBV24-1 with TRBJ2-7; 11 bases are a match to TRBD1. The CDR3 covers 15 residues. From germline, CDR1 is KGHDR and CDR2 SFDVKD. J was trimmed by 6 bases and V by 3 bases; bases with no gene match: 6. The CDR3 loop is CATSDPGQGASEQYF. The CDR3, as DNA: TGTGCCACCAGTGATCCCGGACAGGGGGCGTCCGAGCAGTACTTC.

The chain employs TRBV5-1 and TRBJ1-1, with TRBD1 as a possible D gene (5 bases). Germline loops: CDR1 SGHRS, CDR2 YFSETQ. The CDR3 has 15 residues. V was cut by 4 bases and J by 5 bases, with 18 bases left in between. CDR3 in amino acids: CASSPWGPQETEAFF. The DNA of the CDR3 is TGCGCCAGCAGCCCTTGGGGCCCTCAGGAGACTGAAGCTTTCTTT.

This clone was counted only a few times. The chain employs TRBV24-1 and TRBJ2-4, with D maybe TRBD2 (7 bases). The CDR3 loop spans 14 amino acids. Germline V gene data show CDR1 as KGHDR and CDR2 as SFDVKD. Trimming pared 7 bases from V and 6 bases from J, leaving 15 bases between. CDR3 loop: CATSGGGGRNIQYF. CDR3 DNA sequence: TGTGCCACCAGCGGAGGGGGGGGGAGAAACATTCAGTACTTC.

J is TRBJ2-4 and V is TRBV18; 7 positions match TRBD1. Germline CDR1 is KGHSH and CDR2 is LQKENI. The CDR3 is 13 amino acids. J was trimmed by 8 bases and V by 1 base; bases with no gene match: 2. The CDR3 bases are TGTGCCAGCTCACCACAGGGGGCAGACATTCAGTACTTC. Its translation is CASSPQGADIQYF.

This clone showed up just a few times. CDR3 sequence (DNA): TGTGCCAGCAGCCAAGATCCAGGGACAGACCAGCGAGAGACCCAGTACTTC. Its translation is CASSQDPGTDQRETQYF. V is TRBV4-2 and J is TRBJ2-5, with 7 bases matching TRBD1. CDR1 is LGHNA, CDR2 YNFKEQ, per germline. The trim removed 0 bases at V and 4 bases at J, leaving 11 bases unmatched. CDR3 size: 17 residues.

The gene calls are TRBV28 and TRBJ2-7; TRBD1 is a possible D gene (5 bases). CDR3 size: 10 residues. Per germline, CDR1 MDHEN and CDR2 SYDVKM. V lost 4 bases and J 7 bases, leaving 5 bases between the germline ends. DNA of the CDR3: TGTGCCAGCAGTTCAGGGGAGCAGTACTTC. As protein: CASSSGEQYF.

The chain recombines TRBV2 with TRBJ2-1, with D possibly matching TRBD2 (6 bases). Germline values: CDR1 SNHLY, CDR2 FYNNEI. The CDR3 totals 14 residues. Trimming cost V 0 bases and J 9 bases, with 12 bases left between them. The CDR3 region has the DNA TGTGCCAGCAGTGAAGCGCTTAGGCGGGGTGAGCAGTTCTTC. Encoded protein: CASSEALRRGEQFF. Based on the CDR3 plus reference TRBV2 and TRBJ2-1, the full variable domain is EPEVTQTPSHQVTQMGQEVILRCVPISNHLYFYWYRQILGQKVEFLVSFYNNEISEKSEIFDDQFSVERPDGSNFTLKIRSTKLEDSAMYFCASSEALRRGEQFFGPGTRLTVL.

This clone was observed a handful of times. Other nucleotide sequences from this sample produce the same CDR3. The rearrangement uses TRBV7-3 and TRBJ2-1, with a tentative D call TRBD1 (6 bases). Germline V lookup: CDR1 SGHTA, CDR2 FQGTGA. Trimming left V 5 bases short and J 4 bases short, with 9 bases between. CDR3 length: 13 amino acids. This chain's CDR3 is CASSPGQYNEQFF. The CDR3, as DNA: TGTGCCAGCAGCCCTGGACAGTACAATGAGCAGTTCTTC.

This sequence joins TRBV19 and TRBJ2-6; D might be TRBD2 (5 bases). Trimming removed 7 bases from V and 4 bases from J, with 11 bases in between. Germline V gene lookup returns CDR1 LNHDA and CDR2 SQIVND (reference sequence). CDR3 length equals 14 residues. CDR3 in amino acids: CASKRVSGANVLTF. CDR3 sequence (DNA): TGTGCCAGTAAGAGGGTCTCCGGGGCCAACGTCCTGACTTTC.

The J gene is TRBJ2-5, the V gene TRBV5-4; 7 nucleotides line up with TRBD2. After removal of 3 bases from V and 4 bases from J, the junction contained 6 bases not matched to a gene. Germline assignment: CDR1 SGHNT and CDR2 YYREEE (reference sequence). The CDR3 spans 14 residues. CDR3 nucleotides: TGTGCCAGCAGCTCCAGTGGACTAGGAGAGACCCAGTACTTC. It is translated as CASSSSGLGETQYF.

DNA for the CDR3: TGCGCCAGCAGCCAAGCCCTGGGACTAGCGGGGGGTCCGATCCAAGAGACCCAGTACTTC. Translated: CASSQALGLAGGPIQETQYF. The rearrangement joins TRBV4-1 to TRBJ2-5; 15 positions agree with TRBD2. Unmatched junction bases numbered 10, after V lost 1 base and J lost 1 base. CDR1 and CDR2 (germline): MGHRA, YSYEKL. The CDR3 sequence is 20 residues long.

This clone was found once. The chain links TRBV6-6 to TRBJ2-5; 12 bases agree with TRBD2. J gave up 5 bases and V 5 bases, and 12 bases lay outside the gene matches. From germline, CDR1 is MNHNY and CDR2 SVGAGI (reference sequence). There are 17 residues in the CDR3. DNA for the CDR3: TGTGCCAGCAGTCCCCTACCCGGACTAGCGGGAATGGAGACCCAGTACTTC. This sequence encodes CASSPLPGLAGMETQYF.